Shown below are 4 T cell receptor beta chains from a single sample sequenced in a study of graft-versus-host responses after intestinal transplantation. Libraries were prepared by immunoSEQ multiplex PCR; TCRdb keeps only in-frame clonotypes and omits some of them. The profile shows over 20,000 clones, around 92% of them singletons. This sample comprised PBMCs, obtained approximately 260 days after intestinal transplant. These receptors were obtained from a human patient who received an intestinal transplant, so some T cells may come from the graft donor.

The CDR3: CASGRGQGAGEQYF. As DNA, the CDR3 is TGTGCCAGCGGCAGGGGACAGGGGGCGGGTGAGCAGTACTTC. This chain connects TRBV6-5 to TRBJ2-7; 12 bases are a match to TRBD1. The CDR3 has 14 residues. CDR1 is MNHEY, CDR2 SVGAGI, per germline. V shed 8 bases, J shed 7 bases, and the junction held 9 bases outside the gene matches.

The rearrangement links TRBV30 to TRBJ1-6; D is possibly TRBD1 (6 bases). Germline CDR1 GTSNPN, CDR2 SVGIG (reference sequence). The CDR3 is 13 residues long. The ends were cut back, 4 bases at V and 8 bases at J, with 12 bases in the middle. CDR3 protein: CAWTVRGDSPLHF. DNA for the CDR3: TGTGCCTGGACTGTTAGGGGGGATTCACCCCTCCACTTT.

J is TRBJ2-1 and V is TRBV30; tentative D call: TRBD1 (5 bases). This CDR3 is built from 16 residues. V was shortened by 0 bases and J by 1 base, with 13 bases between the two germline ends. Germline-derived CDR1 and CDR2 are GTSNPN and SVGIG (reference sequence). Here the CDR3 reads CAWSVGAVFSYNEQFF. The CDR3 DNA reads as TGTGCCTGGAGTGTAGGGGCCGTATTTTCCTACAATGAGCAGTTCTTC.

V gene TRBV30 combines with J gene TRBJ2-7; 7 positions agree with TRBD2. The V gene's germline CDR1 is GTSNPN and CDR2 SVGIG (reference sequence). This CDR3 is built from 15 residues. With 5 bases clipped from V and 2 bases from J, the junction kept 12 bases outside the gene matches. In DNA, the CDR3 is TGTGCCTGGTTTCCTCGGGGGGAACCTCCCTACGAGCAGTACTTC. Translated: CAWFPRGEPPYEQYF.